This T cell receptor (beta chain) was documented in a study of shared clonotypes between healthy human individuals. Study conclusions and caveats: Tissues were not sampled, only blood, and their repertoires likely differ. Limited genetic and exposure-history diversity came from having few donors. Sequencing depth was expected to affect clonotype sharing among donors.

An assay was performed, and its level was deep. TCRdb keeps only in-frame clones here, not all; method: immunoSEQ multiplex PCR. The sample includes about 460,000 clones, 75% to 80% of them seen just once. For this clone: Its matching antigen is unknown.

The TCR was taken from a woman aged 40 to 50 in good health. Some clones in this sample may be carry-over from other donors' samples. The sample taken for sequencing was PBMCs.

CDR3 protein: CSPTADTQYF. CDR3 DNA sequence: TGCAGTCCGACAGCGGATACGCAGTATTTT. This chain links TRBV20-1 with TRBJ2-3; weak D call: TRBD1 (5 bases). This CDR3 has 10 residues. V was cut by 8 bases and J by 6 bases, with 9 bases left in between. CDR1 and CDR2 from the germline V gene are DFQATT and SNEGSKA (reference sequence).